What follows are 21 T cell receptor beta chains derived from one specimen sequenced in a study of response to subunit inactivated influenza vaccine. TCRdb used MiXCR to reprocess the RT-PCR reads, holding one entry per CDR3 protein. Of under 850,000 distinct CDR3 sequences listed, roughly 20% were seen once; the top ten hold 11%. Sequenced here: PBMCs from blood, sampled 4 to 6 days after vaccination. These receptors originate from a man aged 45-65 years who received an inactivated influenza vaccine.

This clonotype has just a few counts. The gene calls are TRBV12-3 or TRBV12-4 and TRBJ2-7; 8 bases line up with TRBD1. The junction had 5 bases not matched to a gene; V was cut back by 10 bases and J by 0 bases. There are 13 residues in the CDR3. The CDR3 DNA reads TGTGCCATCGGACAGGGAAGCTCCTACGAGCAGTACTTC. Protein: CAIGQGSSYEQYF.

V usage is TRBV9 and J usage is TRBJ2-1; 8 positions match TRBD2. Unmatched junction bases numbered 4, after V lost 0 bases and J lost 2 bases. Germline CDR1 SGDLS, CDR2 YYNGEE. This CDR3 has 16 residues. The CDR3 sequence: CASSVGAGVTYNEQFF. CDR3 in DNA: TGTGCCAGCAGCGTAGGAGCGGGAGTTACCTACAATGAGCAGTTCTTC.

CDR3 sequence reads: CASRKGTSAFYEQYF. The CDR3 bases are TGTGCCAGCAGGAAAGGGACTAGCGCCTTCTACGAGCAGTACTTC. The chain links TRBV6-1 to TRBJ2-7; 10 bases fit TRBD2. CDR3 size: 15 residues. The V and J ends lost 6 bases and 3 bases, in that order; junction bases with no gene match: 8. CDR1 is MNHNS, CDR2 SASEGT, per germline.

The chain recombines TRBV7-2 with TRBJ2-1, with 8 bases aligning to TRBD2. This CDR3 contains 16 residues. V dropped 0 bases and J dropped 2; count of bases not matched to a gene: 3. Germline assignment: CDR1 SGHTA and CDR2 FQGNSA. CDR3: CASSLAGLGAYNEQFF. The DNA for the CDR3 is TGTGCCAGCAGCTTAGCGGGACTAGGGGCCTACAATGAGCAGTTCTTC.

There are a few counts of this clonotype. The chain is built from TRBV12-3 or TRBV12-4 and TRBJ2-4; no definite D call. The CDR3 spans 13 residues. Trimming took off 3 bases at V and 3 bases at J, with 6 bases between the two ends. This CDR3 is CASSFFDKNIQYF. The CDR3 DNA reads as TGTGCCAGCAGTTTTTTTGACAAAAACATTCAGTACTTC.

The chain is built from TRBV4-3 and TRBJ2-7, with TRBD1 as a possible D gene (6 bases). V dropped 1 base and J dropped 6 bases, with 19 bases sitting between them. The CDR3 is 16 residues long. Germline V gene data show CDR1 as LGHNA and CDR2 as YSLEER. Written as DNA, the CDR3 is TGCGCCAGCAGCCAAGGGAGTACAGGGAATATGTTCGAGCAGTACTTC. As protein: CASSQGSTGNMFEQYF.

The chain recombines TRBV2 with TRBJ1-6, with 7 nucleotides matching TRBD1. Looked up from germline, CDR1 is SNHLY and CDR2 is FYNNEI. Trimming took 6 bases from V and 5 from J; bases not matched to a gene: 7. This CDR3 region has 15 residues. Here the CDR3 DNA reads TGTGCCAGCAGGCTAACCGGGACAGATAATTCACCCCTCCACTTT. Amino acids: CASRLTGTDNSPLHF.

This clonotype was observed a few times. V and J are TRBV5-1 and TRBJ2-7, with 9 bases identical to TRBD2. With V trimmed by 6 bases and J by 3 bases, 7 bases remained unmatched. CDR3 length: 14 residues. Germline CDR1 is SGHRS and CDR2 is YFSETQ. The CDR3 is CASNSGTSLYEQYF. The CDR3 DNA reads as TGCGCCAGCAACTCCGGGACTAGCCTCTACGAGCAGTACTTC. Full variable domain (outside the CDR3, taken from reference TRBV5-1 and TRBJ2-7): KAGVTQTPRYLIKTRGQQVTLSCSPISGHRSVSWYQQTPGQGLQFLFEYFSETQRNKGNFPGRFSGRQFSNSRSEMNVSTLELGDSALYLCASNSGTSLYEQYFGPGTRLTVT.

CDR3 sequence (DNA): TGCAGTGCTAGATCCCACGAACCCACCATATATTTT. It codes for CSARSHEPTIYF. This rearrangement joins TRBV20-1 to TRBJ1-3; D is undetermined. The CDR3 is 12 residues long. Trimming cost V 2 bases and J 9 bases, with 11 bases left between them. The germline V gene encodes CDR1 DFQATT and CDR2 SNEGSKA (reference sequence).

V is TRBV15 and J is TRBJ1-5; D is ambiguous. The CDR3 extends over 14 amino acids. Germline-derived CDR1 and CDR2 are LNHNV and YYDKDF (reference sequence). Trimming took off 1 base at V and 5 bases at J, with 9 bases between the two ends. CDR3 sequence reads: CATSRVGSDQPQHF. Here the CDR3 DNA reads TGTGCCACCAGCAGAGTCGGTTCAGATCAGCCCCAGCATTTT.

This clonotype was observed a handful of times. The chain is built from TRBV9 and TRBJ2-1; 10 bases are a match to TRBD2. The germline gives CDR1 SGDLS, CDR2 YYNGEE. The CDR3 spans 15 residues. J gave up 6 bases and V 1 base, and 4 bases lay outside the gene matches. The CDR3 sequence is CASSVTSGVGNEQFF. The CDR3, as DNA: TGTGCCAGCAGCGTAACTAGCGGGGTGGGCAATGAGCAGTTCTTC.

The CDR3 reads CASSSSRTRNEKLFF. The CDR3 DNA follows: TGTGCCAGCAGTTCCAGTCGGACAAGAAATGAAAAACTGTTTTTT. The V and J genes are TRBV27 and TRBJ1-4, with D possibly TRBD1 on 5 matching bases. The CDR3 is 15 amino acids. V dropped 4 bases and J dropped 5 bases, with 14 bases sitting between them. The germline V gene encodes CDR1 MNHEY and CDR2 SMNVEV (reference sequence). The complete variable domain, with remaining parts taken from reference TRBV27 and TRBJ1-4, reads EAQVTQNPRYLITVTGKKLTVTCSQNMNHEYMSWYRQDPGLGLRQIYYSMNVEVTDKGDVPEGYKVSRKEKRNFPLILESPSPNQTSLYFCASSSSRTRNEKLFFGSGTQLSVL.

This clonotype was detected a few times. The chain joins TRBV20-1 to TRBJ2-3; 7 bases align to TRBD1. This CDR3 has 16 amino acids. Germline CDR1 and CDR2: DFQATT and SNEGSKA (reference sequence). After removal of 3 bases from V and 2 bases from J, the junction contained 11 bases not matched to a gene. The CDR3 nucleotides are TGCAGTGCTAGCGCACTCCCGGGACAGTCCACAGATACGCAGTATTTT. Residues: CSASALPGQSTDTQYF.

CDR3 in amino acids: CASSPQSWGTQYF. The DNA of the CDR3 is TGTGCCAGCAGCCCCCAGTCTTGGGGGACGCAGTATTTT. The V call is TRBV7-9, the J call TRBJ2-3; D possibly matches TRBD1 or TRBD2 (5 bases each). Germline V gives CDR1 SEHNR, CDR2 FQNEAQ (reference sequence). The CDR3 loop spans 13 amino acids. V gave up 5 bases and J gave up 9 bases, with 15 bases separating them.

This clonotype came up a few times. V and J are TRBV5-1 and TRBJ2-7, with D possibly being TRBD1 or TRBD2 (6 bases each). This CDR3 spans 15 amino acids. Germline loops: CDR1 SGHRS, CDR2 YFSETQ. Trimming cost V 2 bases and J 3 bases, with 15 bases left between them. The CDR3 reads CASSFLRGGGYEQYF. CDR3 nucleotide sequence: TGCGCCAGCAGCTTCCTCCGTGGAGGGGGCTACGAGCAGTACTTC. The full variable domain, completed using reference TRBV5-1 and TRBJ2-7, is KAGVTQTPRYLIKTRGQQVTLSCSPISGHRSVSWYQQTPGQGLQFLFEYFSETQRNKGNFPGRFSGRQFSNSRSEMNVSTLELGDSALYLCASSFLRGGGYEQYFGPGTRLTVT.

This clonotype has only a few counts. DNA of the CDR3: TGCAGTGCCCCGGTGGGAGGGGGAGAGACCCAGTACTTC. Residues: CSAPVGGGETQYF. V is TRBV20-1 and J is TRBJ2-5; tentatively, D is TRBD2 (7 bases). V gave up 6 bases and J gave up 4 bases, with 15 bases separating them. CDR3 length: 13 residues. The germline gives CDR1 DFQATT, CDR2 SNEGSKA (reference sequence).

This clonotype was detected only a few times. This CDR3 is CASRGPLDEKLFF. CDR3 coding DNA: TGTGCCAGCCGGGGACCGCTGGATGAAAAACTGTTTTTT. The rearrangement joins TRBV6-1 to TRBJ1-4; tentatively, D is TRBD1 (5 bases). With 8 bases removed from V and 6 bases from J, the gap between germline ends came to 13 bases. CDR3 size: 13 residues. CDR1 MNHNS and CDR2 SASEGT come from the germline V gene.

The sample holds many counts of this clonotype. CDR3 bases: TGTGCCAGCAGTCCACTGGACAGGGGGGAAGAGACCCAGTACTTC. As protein: CASSPLDRGEETQYF. This chain links TRBV12-3 or TRBV12-4 with TRBJ2-5, with 10 bases fitting TRBD1. Losses at the gene ends were 5 bases for V and 3 bases for J; bases not matched to a gene: 6. This CDR3 region has 15 residues.

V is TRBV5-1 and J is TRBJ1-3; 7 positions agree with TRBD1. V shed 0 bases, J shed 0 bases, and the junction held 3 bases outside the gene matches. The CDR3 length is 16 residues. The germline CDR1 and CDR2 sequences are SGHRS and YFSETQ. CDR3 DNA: TGCGCCAGCAGCTTGGAGGGACAGAGCTCTGGAAACACCATATATTTT. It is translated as CASSLEGQSSGNTIYF.

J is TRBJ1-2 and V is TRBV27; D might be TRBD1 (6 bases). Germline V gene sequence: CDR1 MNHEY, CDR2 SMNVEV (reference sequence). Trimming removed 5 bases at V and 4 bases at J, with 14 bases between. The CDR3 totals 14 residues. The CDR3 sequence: CASSPQGGSYGYTF. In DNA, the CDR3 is TGTGCCAGCAGTCCACAAGGGGGGTCCTATGGCTACACCTTC.

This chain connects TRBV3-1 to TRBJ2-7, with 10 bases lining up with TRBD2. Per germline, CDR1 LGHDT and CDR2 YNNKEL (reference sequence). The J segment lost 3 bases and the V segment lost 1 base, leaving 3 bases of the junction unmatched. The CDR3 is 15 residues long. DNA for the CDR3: TGTGCCAGCAGCCAAGCTAGCGGGAGAGGCTACGAGCAGTACTTC. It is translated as CASSQASGRGYEQYF.